The 17 T cell receptor beta chains below all came from one sample that was sequenced in a study of T-cell reconstitution after alpha-beta-depleted transplantation in children. For TCRbeta, the library was prepared with unique molecular identifiers. In TCRdb, the PCR reads were re-called with MiXCR into one record per CDR3 protein. The sample consists of 420,000 or so distinct CDR3 sequences, 11% of them appearing once. Sequencing used PBMCs from the stem cell graft donor, obtained from the stem cell graft. These receptors originate from a human donor who donated a stem cell graft to a child with acute myeloid leukemia.

This clonotype was observed a few times. The V gene is TRBV5-1, the J gene TRBJ2-4, with TRBD2 identical over 7 bases. The V segment lost 7 bases and the J segment 6 bases; nucleotides outside the gene matches: 1. CDR1 is SGHRS and CDR2 is YFSETQ in the germline V gene. This CDR3 contains 11 residues. The CDR3 loop reads CASGEGNIQYF. Here the CDR3 DNA reads TGCGCCAGCGGGGAGGGAAACATTCAGTACTTC.

This sequence joins TRBV19 and TRBJ2-1; 9 bases match TRBD2. Germline V gene lookup returns CDR1 LNHDA and CDR2 SQIVND (reference sequence). The ends lost 9 bases at V and 7 bases at J; junction bases unmatched: 13. This CDR3 region has 15 residues. The CDR3 DNA is TGTGCCAGGGGGGTAGCGGGAGAGTGTCGGAATGAGCAGTTCTTC. It codes for CARGVAGECRNEQFF.

The chain employs TRBV12-3 or TRBV12-4 and TRBJ1-6; D uncertain. The CDR3 sequence is 13 residues long. V was cut by 3 bases and J by 11 bases, with 11 bases left in between. The DNA for the CDR3 is TGTGCCAGCAGTTTTTTCCGGAGGCCACCCCTCCACTTT. Protein: CASSFFRRPPLHF.

The genes are TRBV12-3 or TRBV12-4 and TRBJ2-2, with a tentative D call TRBD2 (5 bases). Trimming took 3 bases from V and 3 from J, leaving 11 bases between them. The CDR3 contains 15 residues. The chain's CDR3 is CASSFGRGYTGELFF. The CDR3 nucleotides read TGTGCCAGCAGTTTCGGACGGGGATACACCGGGGAGCTGTTTTTT.

This clonotype was recorded at least ten times. The rearrangement joins TRBV5-4 to TRBJ2-6; D perhaps matches TRBD2 (5 bases). Germline V gives CDR1 SGHNT, CDR2 YYREEE (reference sequence). CDR3 length: 16 residues. With 4 bases removed from V and 0 bases from J, the gap between germline ends came to 11 bases. In DNA, the CDR3 is TGTGCCAGCAGCCCCGGGGTTAACTCTGGGGCCAACGTCCTGACTTTC. As protein: CASSPGVNSGANVLTF. The whole variable domain, filled in from reference TRBV5-4 and TRBJ2-6, reads ETGVTQSPTHLIKTRGQQVTLRCSSQSGHNTVSWYQQALGQGPQFIFQYYREEENGRGNFPPRFSGLQFPNYSSELNVNALELDDSALYLCASSPGVNSGANVLTFGAGSRLTVL.

This clonotype was counted ten times or more. The V call is TRBV20-1, the J call TRBJ2-1; TRBD2 agrees at 7 bases. This CDR3 region has 12 residues. With V trimmed by 3 bases and J by 7 bases, 3 bases remained unmatched. The germline V gene has CDR1 DFQATT and CDR2 SNEGSKA (reference sequence). CDR3 nucleotide sequence: TGCAGTGCTAGCGCCGGGGGGAATGAGCAGTTCTTC. Its protein product is CSASAGGNEQFF.

Only a few counts were recorded for this clonotype. The J gene is TRBJ1-4, the V gene TRBV11-3; 12 bases are shared with TRBD1. The junction had 7 bases not matched to a gene; V was cut back by 3 bases and J by 2 bases. The CDR3 is 18 amino acids. The germline gives CDR1 SGHNT, CDR2 YENEEA. CDR3 sequence reads: CASSFPGQGALTNEKLFF. The CDR3 nucleotides read TGTGCCAGCAGCTTCCCGGGACAGGGGGCGCTTACTAATGAAAAACTGTTTTTT.

V usage is TRBV5-1 and J usage is TRBJ2-1; 9 bases align to TRBD1. Per the germline V gene, CDR1 is SGHRS and CDR2 is YFSETQ. The CDR3 is made up of 18 amino acids. Trimming at V came to 4 bases and at J to 6 bases, leaving 17 bases not matched to a gene. CDR3 DNA sequence: TGCGCCAGCAGCCCCATTGGGACCGGGACAGGGATAGTCAATGAGCAGTTCTTC. It translates to CASSPIGTGTGIVNEQFF.

V usage is TRBV12-3 or TRBV12-4 and J usage is TRBJ2-3; perhaps TRBD1 as D (6 bases). V gave up 5 bases and J gave up 2 bases, with 14 bases separating them. The CDR3 has 15 residues. The CDR3 reads CASSRTVGFTDTQYF. The DNA of the CDR3 is TGTGCCAGCAGTCGGACAGTGGGATTCACAGATACGCAGTATTTT.

This chain links TRBV28 with TRBJ2-1; 9 nucleotides match TRBD1. Germline trimming cut 4 bases from V and 4 bases from J; bases unmatched to any gene: 5. Looked up from germline, CDR1 is MDHEN and CDR2 is SYDVKM. The CDR3 loop spans 15 amino acids. DNA of the CDR3: TGTGCCAGCAGTTCGGGACAGGGAGATTACAATGAGCAGTTCTTC. This gives the protein CASSSGQGDYNEQFF.

The chain links TRBV24-1 to TRBJ2-1; no firm D call. With 3 bases removed from V and 7 bases from J, the gap between germline ends came to 9 bases. Germline V gene sequence: CDR1 KGHDR, CDR2 SFDVKD. The CDR3 consists of 13 residues. CDR3 sequence reads: CATSDGASNEQFF. The CDR3 nucleotides read TGTGCCACCAGTGATGGAGCTAGTAATGAGCAGTTCTTC.

This clonotype occurred a few times. J is TRBJ2-1 and V is TRBV19, with TRBD2 matching 11 bases. Losses at the gene ends were 4 bases for V and 5 bases for J; bases not matched to a gene: 16. The CDR3 has 19 residues. Looked up from germline, CDR1 is LNHDA and CDR2 is SQIVND (reference sequence). The CDR3 region has the DNA TGTGCCAGTAGTACCAATAGCGGGGGGGCCCTGATTAGAGACAATGAGCAGTTCTTC. It is translated as CASSTNSGGALIRDNEQFF.

This clonotype has ten or more counts. The chain is built from TRBV5-1 and TRBJ1-2; 9 nucleotides agree with TRBD1. CDR3 size: 15 residues. In germline, CDR1 is SGHRS, CDR2 YFSETQ. The J segment lost 4 bases and the V segment lost 4 bases, leaving 8 bases of the junction unmatched. CDR3 sequence (DNA): TGCGCCAGCAGCCGGGGACAGGGCGGTACCTATGGCTACACCTTC. This gives the protein CASSRGQGGTYGYTF.

This chain uses TRBV25-1 with TRBJ2-2; D gene uncertain. Germline CDR1 MGHDK, CDR2 SYGVNS. The CDR3 spans 14 residues. Trimming pared 4 bases from V and 3 bases from J, leaving 9 bases between. CDR3 nucleotide sequence: TGTGCCAGCAGTGTACCTTCGGACACCGGGGAGCTGTTTTTT. Protein sequence: CASSVPSDTGELFF.

This clonotype showed up many times. The chain is built from TRBV29-1 and TRBJ2-7; the match to TRBD1 covers 9 bases. This CDR3 has 14 amino acids. After removal of 7 bases from V and 7 bases from J, the junction contained 14 bases not matched to a gene. Germline assignment: CDR1 SQVTM and CDR2 ANQGSEA. CDR3: CSAGDRALGGEQYF. CDR3 nucleotide sequence: TGCAGCGCTGGGGACAGGGCTTTGGGAGGGGAGCAGTACTTC.

This rearrangement joins TRBV10-3 to TRBJ1-2; possibly TRBD1 for D (6 bases). CDR3 length: 12 amino acids. Germline V lookup: CDR1 ENHRY, CDR2 SYGVKD. The V end lost 11 bases, the J end lost 3 bases, and 13 bases lay between the germline ends. CDR3 sequence: CAAEGGDYGYTF. The CDR3 coding sequence is TGTGCCGCCGAGGGGGGGGACTATGGCTACACCTTC.

The chain uses TRBV13 and TRBJ2-7, with 7 bases matching TRBD1. CDR3 length equals 15 residues. The V gene end was trimmed by 4 bases and the J gene end by 2 bases; junction bases not matched to a gene: 8. Germline CDR1 and CDR2: PRHDT and FYEKMQ (reference sequence). The CDR3 loop reads CASSSRQGSPYEQYF. In DNA, the CDR3 is TGTGCCAGCAGCTCCAGACAGGGATCACCCTACGAGCAGTACTTC.